These T cell receptor beta chains were read from a single sample in a study of long-term antiretroviral therapy in people with HIV. This table comes from immunoSEQ multiplex PCR, and its TCRdb copy is limited to in-frame clones, with some not included. Found here are about 25,000 clones, just over 85% of them singletons; the top ten hold 4.5% to 6%. The sample consisted of unsorted PBMCs, taken less than 4.7 years after starting antiretroviral therapy. All receptors derive from a man younger than 45 with HIV. Both conserved end residues are part of each CDR3. The D gene is left open where the match is weak. Size is stated for part of the rows, as once, few or many counts, or as a class when the clone is expanded.

V gene	J gene	clone size	D gene	CDR3 protein	CDR3 DNA
TRBV21-1	TRBJ1-2	few	.	CASSDGDYGYTF	TGTGCCAGCAGCGACGGAGACTATGGCTACACCTTC
TRBV11-1	TRBJ1-1	.	.	CASSSRLFPVNTEAFF	TGTGCCAGCAGCTCCCGCCTCTTTCCGGTGAACACTGAAGCTTTCTTT
TRBV5-1	TRBJ1-1	.	TRBD1	CASSSNYRGRNTEAFF	TGCGCCAGCAGCTCAAATTACAGGGGAAGGAACACTGAAGCTTTCTTT
TRBV6-5	TRBJ2-1	.	TRBD2	CASGPIAGGWHEQFF	TGTGCCAGCGGGCCCATAGCGGGGGGGTGGCATGAGCAGTTCTTC
TRBV5-4	TRBJ2-7	.	TRBD1	CASSLGEQGTYEQYF	TGTGCCAGCAGCTTGGGGGAACAGGGGACCTACGAGCAGTACTTC
TRBV19	TRBJ2-4	.	TRBD1	CASLDRDKNIQYF	TGTGCCAGTCTGGACAGGGACAAAAACATTCAGTACTTC
TRBV9	TRBJ2-7	.	.	CASSETDTYEQYF	TGTGCCAGCAGCGAGACAGACACCTACGAGCAGTACTTC
TRBV11-2	TRBJ2-7	.	.	CASSLIYEQYF	TGTGCCAGCAGCTTAATTTACGAGCAGTACTTC
TRBV7-9	TRBJ2-1	.	.	CASSSLGLLNEQFF	TGTGCCAGCAGCTCTCTGGGACTTCTTAATGAGCAGTTCTTC
TRBV5-1	TRBJ2-7	few	TRBD2	CASRREADRYEQYF	TGCGCCAGCAGACGGGAGGCAGATCGCTACGAGCAGTACTTC
TRBV7-8	TRBJ2-7	.	TRBD1	CASSLGPGGKAYEQYF	TGTGCCAGCAGCTTAGGACCAGGGGGAAAGGCCTACGAGCAGTACTTC
TRBV9	TRBJ2-7	.	.	CASSPHPRDGRSYEQYF	TGTGCCAGCAGCCCCCATCCCAGGGACGGCCGTTCCTACGAGCAGTACTTC
TRBV7-9	TRBJ2-6	.	.	CASSLRWLSVSGANVLTF	TGTGCCAGCAGTTTGCGGTGGCTATCGGTCTCTGGGGCCAACGTCCTGACTTTC
TRBV7-3	TRBJ2-2	.	TRBD2	CASIAGGFRASGDPNTGELFF	TGTGCCAGCATCGCGGGTGGGTTCAGGGCTAGCGGGGATCCGAACACCGGGGAGCTGTTTTTT
TRBV13	TRBJ1-2	once	.	CASSLEGREANGYTF	TGTGCCAGCAGCTTAGAGGGCAGGGAGGCAAATGGCTACACCTTC
TRBV4-3	TRBJ2-7	.	.	CASSPNTPVSYEQYF	TGCGCCAGCAGCCCTAACACCCCCGTCTCCTACGAGCAGTACTTC
TRBV7-2	TRBJ1-1	.	.	CASSLGMSSNTEAFF	TGTGCCAGCAGCTTAGGGATGAGTTCGAACACTGAAGCTTTCTTT
TRBV7-9	TRBJ2-3	.	.	CASSLGQVISTDTQYF	TGTGCCAGCAGCTTAGGACAGGTAATATCCACAGATACGCAGTATTTT
TRBV2	TRBJ1-2	.	TRBD1	CASRYRQGSHYGYTF	TGTGCCAGCAGGTACCGACAGGGCTCACACTATGGCTACACCTTC
TRBV4-3	TRBJ2-3	.	.	CASSPHGDLLLYF	TGCGCCAGCAGCCCCCACGGGGATCTCCTGCTGTATTTT
TRBV5-4	TRBJ1-1	.	.	CASSFSNTEAFF	TGTGCCAGCAGCTTTTCGAACACTGAAGCTTTCTTT
TRBV30	TRBJ1-1	.	.	CAWSGWAGGATEAFF	TGTGCCTGGAGTGGATGGGCGGGGGGGGCCACTGAAGCTTTCTTT
TRBV7-9	TRBJ2-2	.	TRBD1	CATLVQGADGELFF	TGTGCCACCCTCGTACAGGGGGCCGACGGGGAGCTGTTTTTT
TRBV6-6	TRBJ2-7	.	.	CASSWDKKLSYEQYF	TGTGCCAGCAGCTGGGACAAAAAGCTCTCCTACGAGCAGTACTTC
TRBV5-5	TRBJ1-1	.	TRBD1	CASSLGPDPGQGFRYTEAFF	TGTGCCAGCAGCTTGGGGCCTGATCCGGGACAGGGGTTTCGGTACACTGAAGCTTTCTTT
TRBV27	TRBJ2-2	.	TRBD2	CASSLGTSWGTGELFF	TGTGCCAGCAGTCTCGGGACTAGCTGGGGCACCGGGGAGCTGTTTTTT
TRBV5-1	TRBJ2-7	.	.	CARPTGSGKEYYEQYF	TGCGCCCGACCAACAGGGTCCGGAAAAGAATACTACGAGCAGTACTTC
TRBV7-8	TRBJ2-5	.	TRBD1	CASSRLGTAKETQYF	TGTGCCAGCAGCCGTCTGGGGACAGCGAAAGAGACCCAGTACTTC
TRBV6-1	TRBJ2-1	.	TRBD2	CACHPSGNDNEQFF	TGTGCCTGCCACCCTAGCGGAAACGACAATGAGCAGTTCTTC
TRBV28	TRBJ2-7	.	.	CASSLNGPGGEQYF	TGTGCCAGCAGTTTAAATGGCCCGGGCGGCGAGCAGTACTTC
TRBV30	TRBJ2-7	few	TRBD2	CAWSVLPGGSYEQYF	TGTGCCTGGAGTGTACTCCCGGGAGGGAGCTACGAGCAGTACTTC
TRBV4-2	TRBJ1-1	.	.	CASSQAEGVYGTEAFF	TGTGCCAGCAGCCAAGCCGAGGGGGTGTATGGGACTGAAGCTTTCTTT
TRBV27	TRBJ2-1	.	TRBD2	CASSFLERGDPYNEQFF	TGTGCCAGCAGTTTCCTCGAGCGGGGGGATCCCTACAATGAGCAGTTCTTC
TRBV13	TRBJ1-5	.	.	CASSSGDSNQPQHF	TGTGCCAGCAGCTCCGGGGATAGCAATCAGCCCCAGCATTTT
TRBV28	TRBJ2-7	medium-sized	.	CASSFGTNYEQYF	TGTGCCAGCAGTTTTGGGACAAACTACGAGCAGTACTTC
TRBV29-1	TRBJ2-1	.	TRBD2	CSVTRLSGGSDEQFF	TGCAGCGTCACCAGGCTTAGCGGGGGTAGCGATGAGCAGTTCTTC